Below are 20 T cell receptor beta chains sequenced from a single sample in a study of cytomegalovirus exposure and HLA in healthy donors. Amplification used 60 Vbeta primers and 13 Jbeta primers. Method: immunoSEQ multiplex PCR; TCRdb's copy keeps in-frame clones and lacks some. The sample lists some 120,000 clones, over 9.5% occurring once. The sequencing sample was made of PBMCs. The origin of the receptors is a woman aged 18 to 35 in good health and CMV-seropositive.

Here the CDR3 DNA reads TGTGCCAGCAGCCAAACCGCGGCTCAGCCCCAGCATTTT. It specifies CASSQTAAQPQHF. The gene calls are TRBV14 and TRBJ1-5, with unresolved D. V was shortened by 2 bases and J by 6 bases, with 8 bases between the two germline ends. CDR3 length: 13 residues. Germline CDR1 SGHDN, CDR2 FVKESK.

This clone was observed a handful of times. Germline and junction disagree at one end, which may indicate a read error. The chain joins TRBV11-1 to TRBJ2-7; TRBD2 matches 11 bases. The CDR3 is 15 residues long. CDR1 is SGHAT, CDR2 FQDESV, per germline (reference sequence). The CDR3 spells CASSLAGGGSYEQYF. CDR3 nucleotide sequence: TGTGCCAGCAGCCTAGCGGGAGGAGGGTCCTACGAGCAGTACTTC.

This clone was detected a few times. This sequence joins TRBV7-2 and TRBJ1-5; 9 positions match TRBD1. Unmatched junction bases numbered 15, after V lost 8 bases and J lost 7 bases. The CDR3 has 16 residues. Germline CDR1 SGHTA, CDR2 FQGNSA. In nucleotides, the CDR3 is TGTGCCAGCGCAAAACCCGGGACAGGGTTTTCCCAGCCCCAGCATTTT. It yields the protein CASAKPGTGFSQPQHF.

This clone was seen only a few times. CDR3 coding DNA: TGTGCCAGCAGAGCCGGAGGGGGCAATCAGCCCCAGCATTTT. This encodes CASRAGGGNQPQHF. V gene TRBV19 combines with J gene TRBJ1-5, with D possibly being TRBD1 (5 bases). The germline CDR1 and CDR2 sequences are LNHDA and SQIVND (reference sequence). The V gene lost 9 bases and the J gene lost 2 bases, with 14 bases spanning the gap. The CDR3 totals 14 residues. The full variable domain, its missing parts supplied by reference TRBV19 and TRBJ1-5, is DGGITQSPKYLFRKEGQNVTLSCEQNLNHDAMYWYRQDPGQGLRLIYYSQIVNDFQKGDIAEGYSVSREKKESFPLTVTSAQKNPTAFYLCASRAGGGNQPQHFGDGTRLSIL.

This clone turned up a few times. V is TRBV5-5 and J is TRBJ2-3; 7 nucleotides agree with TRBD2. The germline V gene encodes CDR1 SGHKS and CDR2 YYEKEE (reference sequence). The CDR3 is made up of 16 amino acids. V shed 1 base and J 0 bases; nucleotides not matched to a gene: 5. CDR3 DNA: TGTGCCAGCAGCTTGCGCCTAGCGGAAAGCACAGATACGCAGTATTTT. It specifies CASSLRLAESTDTQYF.

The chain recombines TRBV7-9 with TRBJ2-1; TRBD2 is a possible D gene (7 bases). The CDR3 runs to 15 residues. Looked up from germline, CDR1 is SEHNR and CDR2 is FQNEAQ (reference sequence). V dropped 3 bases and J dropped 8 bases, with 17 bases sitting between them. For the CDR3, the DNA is TGTGCCAGCAGCTTCGGCGGGGGCCTTTACGATGAGCAGTTCTTC. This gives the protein CASSFGGGLYDEQFF.

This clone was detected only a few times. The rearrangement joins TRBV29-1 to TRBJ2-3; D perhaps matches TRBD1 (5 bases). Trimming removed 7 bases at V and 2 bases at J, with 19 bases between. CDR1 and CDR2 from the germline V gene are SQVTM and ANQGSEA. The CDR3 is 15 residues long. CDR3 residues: CSAHPWGRPTDTQYF. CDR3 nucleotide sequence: TGCAGCGCTCACCCCTGGGGCAGGCCCACAGATACGCAGTATTTT.

CDR3 sequence (DNA): TGTGCCAGCAGAAACAGGGATCAAAACATTCAGTACTTC. Protein product: CASRNRDQNIQYF. The chain couples TRBV6-5 to TRBJ2-4, with D perhaps TRBD1 (6 bases). Deletions cut 6 bases from V and 5 bases from J, with 11 bases between. The CDR3 consists of 13 residues. In germline, CDR1 is MNHEY, CDR2 SVGAGI.

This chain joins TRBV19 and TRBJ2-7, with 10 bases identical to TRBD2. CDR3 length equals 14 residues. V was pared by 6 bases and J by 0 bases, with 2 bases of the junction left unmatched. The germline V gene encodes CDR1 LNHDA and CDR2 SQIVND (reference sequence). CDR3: CASRRTSGSYEQYF. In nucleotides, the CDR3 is TGTGCCAGTAGGAGGACTAGCGGCTCCTACGAGCAGTACTTC.

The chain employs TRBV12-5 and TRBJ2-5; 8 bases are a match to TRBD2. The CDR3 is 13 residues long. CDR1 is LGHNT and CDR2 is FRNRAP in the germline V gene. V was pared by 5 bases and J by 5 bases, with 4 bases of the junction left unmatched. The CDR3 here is CASGRSSGETQYF. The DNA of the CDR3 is TGTGCTAGTGGTCGTTCTAGCGGGGAGACCCAGTACTTC.

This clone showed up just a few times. The CDR3 DNA is TGTGCCAGCAGTTACTTAAGACAGACAAACACCGGGGAGCTGTTTTTT. Its protein is CASSYLRQTNTGELFF. The chain uses TRBV6-6 and TRBJ2-2, with D possibly matching TRBD1 (5 bases). Germline values: CDR1 MNHNY, CDR2 SVGAGI (reference sequence). The V gene lost 1 base and the J gene lost 2 bases, with 11 bases spanning the gap. The length of the CDR3 is 16 residues.

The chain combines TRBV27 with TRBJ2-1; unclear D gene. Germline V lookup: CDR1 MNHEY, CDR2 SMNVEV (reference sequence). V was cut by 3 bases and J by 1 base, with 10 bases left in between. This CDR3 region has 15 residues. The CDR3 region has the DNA TGTGCCAGCAGTTTTTCGTCCCCTTCCTACAATGAGCAGTTCTTC. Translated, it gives CASSFSSPSYNEQFF.

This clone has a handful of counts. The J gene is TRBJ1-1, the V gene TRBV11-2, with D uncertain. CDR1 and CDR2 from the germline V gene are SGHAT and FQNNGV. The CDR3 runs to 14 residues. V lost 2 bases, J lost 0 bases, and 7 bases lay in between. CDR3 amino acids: CASSLTGMNTEAFF. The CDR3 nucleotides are TGTGCCAGCAGCTTAACGGGTATGAACACTGAAGCTTTCTTT.

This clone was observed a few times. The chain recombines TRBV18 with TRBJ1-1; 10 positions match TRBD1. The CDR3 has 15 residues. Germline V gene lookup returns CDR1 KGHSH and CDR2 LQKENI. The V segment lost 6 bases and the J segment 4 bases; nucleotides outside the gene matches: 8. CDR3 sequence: CASSHPGQGGTEAFF. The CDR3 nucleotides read TGTGCCAGCTCCCACCCCGGACAGGGGGGCACTGAAGCTTTCTTT.

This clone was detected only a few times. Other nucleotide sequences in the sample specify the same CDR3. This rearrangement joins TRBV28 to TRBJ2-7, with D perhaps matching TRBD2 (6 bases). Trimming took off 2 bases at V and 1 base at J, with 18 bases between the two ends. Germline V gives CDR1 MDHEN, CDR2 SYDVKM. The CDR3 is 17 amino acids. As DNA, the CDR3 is TGTGCCAGCAGTTTACCCTATCTAGCGCCTAGTTCCTACGAGCAGTACTTC. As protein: CASSLPYLAPSSYEQYF.

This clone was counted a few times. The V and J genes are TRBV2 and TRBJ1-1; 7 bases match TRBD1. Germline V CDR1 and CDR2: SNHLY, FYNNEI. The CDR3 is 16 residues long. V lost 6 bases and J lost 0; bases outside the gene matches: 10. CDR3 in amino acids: CASSEYEQGLNTEAFF. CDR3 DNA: TGTGCCAGCAGCGAATACGAACAGGGGCTGAACACTGAAGCTTTCTTT. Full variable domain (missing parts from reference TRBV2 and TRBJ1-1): EPEVTQTPSHQVTQMGQEVILRCVPISNHLYFYWYRQILGQKVEFLVSFYNNEISEKSEIFDDQFSVERPDGSNFTLKIRSTKLEDSAMYFCASSEYEQGLNTEAFFGQGTRLTVV.

In DNA form, the CDR3 reads TGTGCCAGTAGTACACAGGGGGGGACAGATACGCAGTATTTT. Amino acids: CASSTQGGTDTQYF. This chain joins TRBV19 and TRBJ2-3; maybe TRBD1 (8 bases). The CDR3 is 14 residues long. CDR1 and CDR2 from the germline V gene are LNHDA and SQIVND (reference sequence). V was trimmed by 4 bases and J by 3 bases, leaving 11 bases between them.

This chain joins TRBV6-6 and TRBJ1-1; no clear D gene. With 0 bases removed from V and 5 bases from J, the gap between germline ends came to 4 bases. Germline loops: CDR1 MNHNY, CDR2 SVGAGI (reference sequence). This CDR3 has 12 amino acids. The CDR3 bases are TGTGCCAGCAGTTACTCGGAGACTGAAGCTTTCTTT. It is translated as CASSYSETEAFF.

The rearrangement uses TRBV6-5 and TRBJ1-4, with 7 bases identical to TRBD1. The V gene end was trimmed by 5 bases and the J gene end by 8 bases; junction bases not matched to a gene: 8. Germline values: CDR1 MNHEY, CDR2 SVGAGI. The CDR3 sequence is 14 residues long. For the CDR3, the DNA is TGTGCCAGCAGTGCCGACAGGGTCTCGGAAAAACTGTTTTTT. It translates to CASSADRVSEKLFF.

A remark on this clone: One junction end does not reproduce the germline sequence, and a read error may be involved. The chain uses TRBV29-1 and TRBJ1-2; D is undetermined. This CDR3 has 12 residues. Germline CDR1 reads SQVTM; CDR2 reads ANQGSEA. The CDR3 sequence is CSPVWEGTSPIF. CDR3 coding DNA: TGCAGCCCAGTTTGGGAGGGTACTAGTCCGATATTC.